Listed below are T cell receptor beta chains from one sample, sequenced in a study of metastatic and nonmetastatic thyroid tumors. TCRdb re-analyzed the PCR reads using MiXCR. Here the sample spans about 69,000 clones, 13% to 15% being singletons. Sample: blood. These receptors originate from a male donor with papillary thyroid cancer or a benign thyroid nodule (not recorded which). Some clones in this sample may be carry-over from other donors' samples. CDR3s include the opening cysteine and the closing phenylalanine or tryptophan. Each record gives: V gene, clone size, J gene, CDR3 length, D gene, CDR3 DNA, CDR3 protein. A D gene is named only where the DNA matches it firmly. Size tells how often a clone was seen (once, few, many) or the class of an expanded clone, and some rows leave it out.

V gene: TRBV6-1
clone size: few
J gene: TRBJ1-2
CDR3 length: 11
D gene: NA
CDR3 DNA: TGTGCCAGCAGTGGGGGGTATGGCTACACCTTC
CDR3 protein: CASSGGYGYTF

V gene: TRBV6-1
clone size: many
J gene: TRBJ2-7
CDR3 length: 15
D gene: NA
CDR3 DNA: TGTGCCAGCAGCCTAAGCTGGGCGGGCTCCTACGAGCAGTACTTC
CDR3 protein: CASSLSWAGSYEQYF

V gene: TRBV5-1
clone size: NA
J gene: TRBJ1-2
CDR3 length: 15
D gene: NA
CDR3 DNA: TGTGCCAGCAGCTTATCAGGGGTCGACGGCTATGGCTACACCTTC
CDR3 protein: CASSLSGVDGYGYTF

V gene: TRBV10-1
clone size: many
J gene: TRBJ2-7
CDR3 length: 15
D gene: NA
CDR3 DNA: TGCGCCAGCAGTGAGTCGTCAGGTTTTGCCTACGAGCAGTACTTC
CDR3 protein: CASSESSGFAYEQYF

V gene: TRBV30
clone size: many
J gene: TRBJ1-5
CDR3 length: 16
D gene: TRBD1
CDR3 DNA: TGTGCCTGGAGTGTACGGGACAGGGGACGATGGCAGCCCCAGCATTTT
CDR3 protein: CAWSVRDRGRWQPQHF

V gene: TRBV9
clone size: many
J gene: TRBJ1-1
CDR3 length: 14
D gene: TRBD1
CDR3 DNA: TGTGCCAGCAGCGCCGGACAGGGGAACACTGAAGCTTTCTTT
CDR3 protein: CASSAGQGNTEAFF

V gene: TRBV20-1
clone size: NA
J gene: TRBJ2-5
CDR3 length: 16
D gene: NA
CDR3 DNA: TGCAGTGCTAAAGTGGTGACGGAGAGGTCCCAAGAGACCCAGTACTTC
CDR3 protein: CSAKVVTERSQETQYF

V gene: TRBV20-1
clone size: many
J gene: TRBJ1-5
CDR3 length: 14
D gene: TRBD1
CDR3 DNA: TGCAGTGCTAGAGGGACAGGGGAGGATCAGCCCCAGCATTTT
CDR3 protein: CSARGTGEDQPQHF

V gene: TRBV20-1
clone size: many
J gene: TRBJ2-3
CDR3 length: 15
D gene: TRBD1
CDR3 DNA: TGCAGTGCTAGATTCACAGGGGGCTCCACAGATACGCAGTATTTT
CDR3 protein: CSARFTGGSTDTQYF

V gene: TRBV6-1
clone size: few
J gene: TRBJ1-2
CDR3 length: 15
D gene: TRBD1
CDR3 DNA: TGTGCTAGCAGGGGCGACAGGGGGCACTTCCATGGCTACACCTTC
CDR3 protein: CASRGDRGHFHGYTF

V gene: TRBV28
clone size: many
J gene: TRBJ2-2
CDR3 length: 15
D gene: NA
CDR3 DNA: TGTGCCAGCAGTCAAGGGGGACCGAACACCGGGGAGCTGTTTTTT
CDR3 protein: CASSQGGPNTGELFF

V gene: TRBV20-1
clone size: many
J gene: TRBJ1-3
CDR3 length: 15
D gene: NA
CDR3 DNA: TGCAGTGCTAGCCCGACAGATGTCTCTGGAAACACCATATATTTT
CDR3 protein: CSASPTDVSGNTIYF

V gene: TRBV12-3/TRBV12-4
clone size: few
J gene: TRBJ2-7
CDR3 length: 14
D gene: TRBD1
CDR3 DNA: TGTGCCAGCATTTTTGTTGGGACAGGGGTCGAGCAGTACTTC
CDR3 protein: CASIFVGTGVEQYF

V gene: TRBV5-4
clone size: many
J gene: TRBJ2-5
CDR3 length: 14
D gene: TRBD1
CDR3 DNA: TGTGCCAGCAGCAGCGGGACAGGGATCGGGACCCAGTACTTC
CDR3 protein: CASSSGTGIGTQYF

V gene: TRBV4-1
clone size: many
J gene: TRBJ1-1
CDR3 length: 14
D gene: NA
CDR3 DNA: TGCGCCAGCAGCTCCCGGACTTCATACACTGAAGCTTTCTTT
CDR3 protein: CASSSRTSYTEAFF

V gene: TRBV7-3
clone size: many
J gene: TRBJ2-2
CDR3 length: 15
D gene: TRBD2
CDR3 DNA: TGTGCCAGCAGCTTAATGGGGGAGGGTTCCGGGGAGCTGTTTTTT
CDR3 protein: CASSLMGEGSGELFF

V gene: TRBV10-1
clone size: many
J gene: TRBJ1-1
CDR3 length: 15
D gene: NA
CDR3 DNA: TGCGCCAGCAGTCAAGGGGGTTTCATGAACACTGAAGCTTTCTTT
CDR3 protein: CASSQGGFMNTEAFF

V gene: TRBV4-2
clone size: many
J gene: TRBJ2-7
CDR3 length: 16
D gene: TRBD2
CDR3 DNA: TGTGCCAGCGTTGACTGCCCCGGGCGGGAGAGATACGAGCAGTACTTC
CDR3 protein: CASVDCPGRERYEQYF

V gene: TRBV20-1
clone size: many
J gene: TRBJ1-2
CDR3 length: 14
D gene: NA
CDR3 DNA: TGCAGTGCTGCCCGGTCCGGATTAGTCTATGGCTACACCTTC
CDR3 protein: CSAARSGLVYGYTF

V gene: TRBV28
clone size: few
J gene: TRBJ2-7
CDR3 length: 14
D gene: NA
CDR3 DNA: TGTGCCACAGGGGCGTCTAGCGGTTATTACGAGCAGTACTTC
CDR3 protein: CATGASSGYYEQYF

V gene: TRBV7-2
clone size: many
J gene: TRBJ2-6
CDR3 length: 18
D gene: TRBD1
CDR3 DNA: TGTGCCAGCAGCTTTCCGGGACAGGGGGCTCCTGGGGCCAACGTCCTGACTTTC
CDR3 protein: CASSFPGQGAPGANVLTF

V gene: TRBV28
clone size: many
J gene: TRBJ1-5
CDR3 length: 14
D gene: NA
CDR3 DNA: TGTGCCAGCAGTCCCCCCTATAGCAATCAGCCCCAGCATTTT
CDR3 protein: CASSPPYSNQPQHF

V gene: TRBV5-6
clone size: many
J gene: TRBJ2-2
CDR3 length: 17
D gene: TRBD2
CDR3 DNA: TGTGCCAGCAGCCTCCGGACTAGCGGGAGGGCCGCCGGGGAGCTGTTTTTT
CDR3 protein: CASSLRTSGRAAGELFF

V gene: TRBV2
clone size: many
J gene: TRBJ1-6
CDR3 length: 15
D gene: TRBD1
CDR3 DNA: TGTGCCAGCAGTGAAGTGGGACAGGGAAATTCACCCCTCCACTTT
CDR3 protein: CASSEVGQGNSPLHF

V gene: TRBV11-3
clone size: many
J gene: TRBJ2-1
CDR3 length: 18
D gene: TRBD2
CDR3 DNA: TGTGCCAGCAGCTCGGGACTAGCCCTACTCACTGGCTACAATGAGCAGTTCTTC
CDR3 protein: CASSSGLALLTGYNEQFF

V gene: TRBV9
clone size: many
J gene: TRBJ1-1
CDR3 length: 12
D gene: TRBD1
CDR3 DNA: TGTGCCAGCAGCATAGATGCACAGGGGGCTTTCTTT
CDR3 protein: CASSIDAQGAFF

V gene: TRBV6-2/TRBV6-3
clone size: many
J gene: TRBJ2-7
CDR3 length: 13
D gene: NA
CDR3 DNA: TGTGCCAGCGGCCTCAGCGGGTACTACGAGCAGTACTTC
CDR3 protein: CASGLSGYYEQYF

V gene: TRBV5-6
clone size: many
J gene: TRBJ2-2
CDR3 length: 14
D gene: TRBD1
CDR3 DNA: TGTGCCAGCAGCTTGGGGACAGGGACCGGGGAGCTGTTTTTT
CDR3 protein: CASSLGTGTGELFF

V gene: TRBV19
clone size: many
J gene: TRBJ1-2
CDR3 length: 12
D gene: TRBD1
CDR3 DNA: TGTGCCAGTAGTACAACAGGGGATGGCTACACCTTC
CDR3 protein: CASSTTGDGYTF

V gene: TRBV6-5
clone size: many
J gene: TRBJ1-2
CDR3 length: 14
D gene: NA
CDR3 DNA: TGTGCCAGCAGTTACTCGGGAGGGGCGGATGGCTACACCTTC
CDR3 protein: CASSYSGGADGYTF

V gene: TRBV25-1
clone size: few
J gene: TRBJ2-7
CDR3 length: 12
D gene: NA
CDR3 DNA: TGTGCCAGCAGTGAAGAGGGGCGCGAGCAGTACTTC
CDR3 protein: CASSEEGREQYF

V gene: TRBV20-1
clone size: many
J gene: TRBJ2-1
CDR3 length: 14
D gene: TRBD2
CDR3 DNA: TGCAGTGCCTCATGGACTAGCGGCTACAATGAGCAGTTCTTC
CDR3 protein: CSASWTSGYNEQFF

V gene: TRBV6-2/TRBV6-3
clone size: many
J gene: TRBJ2-3
CDR3 length: 14
D gene: NA
CDR3 DNA: TGTGCCAGCAGTTACACGACAGTCACAGATACGCAGTATTTT
CDR3 protein: CASSYTTVTDTQYF

V gene: TRBV27
clone size: few
J gene: TRBJ2-1
CDR3 length: 15
D gene: TRBD2
CDR3 DNA: TGTGCCACCCAAGACGGGAGGGCATTCTACAATGAGCAGTTCTTC
CDR3 protein: CATQDGRAFYNEQFF

V gene: TRBV5-6
clone size: many
J gene: TRBJ1-5
CDR3 length: 13
D gene: NA
CDR3 DNA: TGTGCCAGCTCCTACAGTAGCAATCAGCCCCAGCATTTT
CDR3 protein: CASSYSSNQPQHF

V gene: TRBV4-1
clone size: many
J gene: TRBJ2-7
CDR3 length: 17
D gene: TRBD2
CDR3 DNA: TGCGCCAGCAGCCAAGACCTGGGGAGGGCGCGAGCATACGAGCAGTACTTC
CDR3 protein: CASSQDLGRARAYEQYF

V gene: TRBV2
clone size: few
J gene: TRBJ1-6
CDR3 length: 12
D gene: NA
CDR3 DNA: TGTGCCAGCAACCCCTGTGGGTCACCCCTCCACTTT
CDR3 protein: CASNPCGSPLHF

V gene: TRBV18
clone size: many
J gene: TRBJ2-3
CDR3 length: 15
D gene: NA
CDR3 DNA: TGTGCCAGCTCACTCGAGAAGGGGGAAACAGATACGCAGTATTTT
CDR3 protein: CASSLEKGETDTQYF

V gene: TRBV19
clone size: many
J gene: TRBJ2-2
CDR3 length: 15
D gene: NA
CDR3 DNA: TGTGCCAGTAGTGTCTTTGGGACATCCACCGGGGAGCTGTTTTTT
CDR3 protein: CASSVFGTSTGELFF

V gene: TRBV3-1
clone size: many
J gene: TRBJ2-4
CDR3 length: 17
D gene: TRBD1
CDR3 DNA: TGTGCCAGCAGCCTCTTAAAGTACGGGACAGGGAGAAACATTCAGTACTTC
CDR3 protein: CASSLLKYGTGRNIQYF

V gene: TRBV6-6
clone size: many
J gene: TRBJ2-5
CDR3 length: 15
D gene: TRBD2
CDR3 DNA: TGTGCCAGCAGTTACCTCGGGACTAGGAAAGAGACCCAGTACTTC
CDR3 protein: CASSYLGTRKETQYF

V gene: TRBV12-3/TRBV12-4
clone size: few
J gene: TRBJ2-7
CDR3 length: 15
D gene: NA
CDR3 DNA: TGTGCCAGCAGTTTAGGAAGGGGCATATCCTACGAGCAGTACTTC
CDR3 protein: CASSLGRGISYEQYF

V gene: TRBV6-1
clone size: many
J gene: TRBJ2-5
CDR3 length: 17
D gene: TRBD1
CDR3 DNA: TGTGCCAGCAGCGGAGCTTTAGGGACAGGGGCCCAAGAGACCCAGTACTTC
CDR3 protein: CASSGALGTGAQETQYF

V gene: TRBV20-1
clone size: NA
J gene: TRBJ2-7
CDR3 length: 14
D gene: TRBD2
CDR3 DNA: TGCAGTGCCGGCAGCGGGAGAGGGAACTACGAGCAGTACTTC
CDR3 protein: CSAGSGRGNYEQYF

V gene: TRBV20-1
clone size: many
J gene: TRBJ2-5
CDR3 length: 14
D gene: TRBD2
CDR3 DNA: TGCAGTGCCCCTAGCGGGGGGTACCAAGAGACCCAGTACTTC
CDR3 protein: CSAPSGGYQETQYF

V gene: TRBV11-3
clone size: many
J gene: TRBJ2-3
CDR3 length: 18
D gene: TRBD2
CDR3 DNA: TGTGCCAGCAGCTCACCGGGACTAGCGGGAGTGGATCCAGATACGCAGTATTTT
CDR3 protein: CASSSPGLAGVDPDTQYF

V gene: TRBV28
clone size: many
J gene: TRBJ1-2
CDR3 length: 14
D gene: NA
CDR3 DNA: TGTGCCAGCACTCGACAGCCAAATAACTATGGCTACACCTTC
CDR3 protein: CASTRQPNNYGYTF

V gene: TRBV5-5
clone size: many
J gene: TRBJ1-2
CDR3 length: 13
D gene: TRBD1
CDR3 DNA: TGTGCCAGCAGCCCCGACAGGGACTATGGCTACACCTTC
CDR3 protein: CASSPDRDYGYTF

V gene: TRBV24-1
clone size: few
J gene: TRBJ2-5
CDR3 length: 13
D gene: NA
CDR3 DNA: TGTGCCACCAGTCGGCCAGACGGAGAGACCCAGTACTTC
CDR3 protein: CATSRPDGETQYF

V gene: TRBV19
clone size: many
J gene: TRBJ1-5
CDR3 length: 11
D gene: NA
CDR3 DNA: TGTGCCAGTAGTCCCCCCCCGTCCCAGCATTTT
CDR3 protein: CASSPPPSQHF

V gene: TRBV2
clone size: many
J gene: TRBJ1-1
CDR3 length: 15
D gene: NA
CDR3 DNA: TGTGCCAGCAGTGAACCGGAGGGTTTGATCACTGAAGCTTTCTTT
CDR3 protein: CASSEPEGLITEAFF

V gene: TRBV4-1
clone size: NA
J gene: TRBJ1-2
CDR3 length: 15
D gene: NA
CDR3 DNA: TGCGCCAGCAGCCATGCCCCACAGTGTCACTATGGCTACACCTTC
CDR3 protein: CASSHAPQCHYGYTF

V gene: TRBV7-8
clone size: many
J gene: TRBJ2-4
CDR3 length: 15
D gene: TRBD2
CDR3 DNA: TGTGCCAGCAGCCCAGCGGGGCAGGGAGAAAACATTCAGTACTTC
CDR3 protein: CASSPAGQGENIQYF

V gene: TRBV6-5
clone size: many
J gene: TRBJ2-1
CDR3 length: 16
D gene: NA
CDR3 DNA: TGTGCCAGCAGTTACCCATTCCCGAGCTCCTACAATGAGCAGTTCTTC
CDR3 protein: CASSYPFPSSYNEQFF

V gene: TRBV6-1
clone size: NA
J gene: TRBJ1-1
CDR3 length: 13
D gene: NA
CDR3 DNA: TGTGCCAGCAGCAGTGACAGGCTCACTGAAGCTTTCTTT
CDR3 protein: CASSSDRLTEAFF

V gene: TRBV6-1
clone size: many
J gene: TRBJ2-2
CDR3 length: 14
D gene: NA
CDR3 DNA: TGTGCCAGCAGCGTAGACAGGCGAACCGGGGAGCTGTTTTTT
CDR3 protein: CASSVDRRTGELFF

V gene: TRBV19
clone size: many
J gene: TRBJ2-6
CDR3 length: 15
D gene: TRBD2
CDR3 DNA: TGTGCCAGTTCGGGGGGTTTCGGAGGGGCCAACGTCCTGACTTTC
CDR3 protein: CASSGGFGGANVLTF